The clone carrying this TCR beta chain was seen more than once but under ten times. The antigen remains undetermined. This record belongs to a study of blood T cells in healthy people across ages. Overall study results and limits: With donor CMV status unknown, expanded clonotype changes were possibly confounded. In older individuals, TCR beta diversity per million T cells was lower, falling roughly linearly with age. Those diversity estimates obtained from one million T cells were thought to be underestimates.

The CDR3 has 18 amino acids. Germline CDR1 is MNHNS and CDR2 is SASEGT. With 7 bases removed from V and 0 bases from J, the gap between germline ends came to 19 bases. With a J-beta primer mix and a sample-barcoded 5' primer, a second PCR ran about 7 to 12 cycles. A minimum of 2.5 million CDR3-containing paired-end reads was obtained for each sample. TCRdb processed the 5' RACE reads anew with MiXCR; each CDR3 protein has one entry. The data contain 780,000 or so distinct CDR3 sequences, 50% to 65% of them singletons. This TCR derives from a man at least 80 years old in good health. The sample taken for sequencing was blood. This rearrangement joins TRBV6-1 to TRBJ2-6, with a weak D call TRBD1 (5 bases). The CDR3 loop reads CASKRVAGLDSGANVLTF. The CDR3 coding sequence is TGTGCCAGCAAAAGAGTGGCAGGGCTGGACTCTGGGGCCAACGTCCTGACTTTC.